This TCR beta chain comes out of a study of blood T cell repertoires in COVID-19. For the study at large: Acute and convalescent COVID-19 specimens originated in the United States, Italy and Spain.

This CDR3 region has 16 residues. Germline-derived CDR1 and CDR2 are LGHNA and YSLEER. After removal of 1 base from V and 1 base from J, the junction contained 4 bases not matched to a gene. Clones were sequenced by immunoSEQ multiplex PCR, and TCRdb holds only the in-frame ones, with some missing. Of some 71,000 clones detected, roughly 88% appear once; the ten largest clones hold approximately 20%. Source material: peripheral blood. The rearrangement joins TRBV4-3 to TRBJ2-1, with 7 bases that match TRBD1. This clonotype was sampled from a woman aged 45 to 65 with acute or convalescent COVID-19. CDR3: CASSQAGTASYNEQFF. In DNA, the CDR3 is TGCGCCAGCAGCCAAGCCGGGACAGCTTCCTACAATGAGCAGTTCTTC.